This is a list of T cell receptor beta chains from one sample in a study of blood T cell repertoires in COVID-19. The table came from immunoSEQ multiplex PCR; TCRdb's copy has only in-frame clones and leaves some out. The sample yields roughly 46,000 clones, around 80% seen once. Sequenced sample: peripheral blood. Receptors were obtained from a man aged 55 to 70 with acute or convalescent COVID-19. Both conserved end residues are part of each CDR3. D genes are given only for firm matches. Clone size appears in some rows only: once, few, many, or a class for an expanded clone.

D	size	V	J	DNA	CDR3
TRBD1	.	TRBV13	TRBJ1-1	TGTGCCAGCAGATACCGACAGGGGTCAATTGGGGCTTTCTTT	CASRYRQGSIGAFF
.	.	TRBV18	TRBJ2-1	TGTGCCAGCTCACCACCCCAGGACAATGAGCAGTTCTTC	CASSPPQDNEQFF
TRBD1	.	TRBV6-5	TRBJ1-1	TGTGCCAGCAGGATACAGGGGCCGAACACTGAAGCTTTCTTT	CASRIQGPNTEAFF
.	.	TRBV10-3	TRBJ2-7	TGTGCCATCAGTGGCAGCTCCTACGAGCAGTACTTC	CAISGSSYEQYF
.	.	TRBV29-1	TRBJ1-1	TGCAGCGTCTTGGGGGGATCTCTCACCCCTAACACTGAAGCTTTCTTT	CSVLGGSLTPNTEAFF
.	once	TRBV2	TRBJ1-6	TGTGCCAGCAGTGCCCGATCCCCAACAGGGCCCCATAATTCACCCCTCCACTTT	CASSARSPTGPHNSPLHF
.	.	TRBV7-2	TRBJ2-2	TGTGCCAGCAGCTTATACTCCGGGGAGCTGTTTTTT	CASSLYSGELFF
.	.	TRBV5-8	TRBJ1-2	TGTGCCAGCAGCTTAAGCTACTATGGCTACACCTTC	CASSLSYYGYTF
TRBD1	.	TRBV27	TRBJ2-7	TGTGCCAGCAGGACCCGGGACAGCGGCGAGCAGTACTTC	CASRTRDSGEQYF
TRBD2	.	TRBV9	TRBJ2-3	TGTGCCAGCAGCGTAGTGGGAGCGGGGGGGCCAGATACGCAGTATTTT	CASSVVGAGGPDTQYF
.	.	TRBV15	TRBJ2-1	TGTGCCACCAGCAGTGGACTAACGACCTACAATGAGCAGTTCTTC	CATSSGLTTYNEQFF
.	.	TRBV6-5	TRBJ2-4	TGTGCCAGCAGTTACATGGGGGGATGGGATAACATTCAGTACTTC	CASSYMGGWDNIQYF
.	few	TRBV14	TRBJ2-1	TGTGCCAGCAGCCGCGGACACGACTCCTACAATGAGCAGTTCTTC	CASSRGHDSYNEQFF
TRBD1	.	TRBV9	TRBJ1-1	TGTGCCAGCAGCGAGGACAGGGGCACTGAAGCTTTCTTT	CASSEDRGTEAFF
TRBD1	once	TRBV11-3	TRBJ1-2	TGTGCCAGCAGTCACAGGGGGGATGGCTACACCTTC	CASSHRGDGYTF
.	.	TRBV3-1/TRBV3-2	TRBJ2-1	TGTGCCAGCACGACGGGGGTCTCCTACAATGAGCAGTTCTTC	CASTTGVSYNEQFF
.	.	TRBV7-2	TRBJ2-5	TGTGCCAGCAGCTTAGGGCCCGAAACCCAGTACTTC	CASSLGPETQYF
.	.	TRBV11-2	TRBJ1-3	TGTGCCAGCAGCCTTTCCCGGGACACTGGAAACACCATATATTTT	CASSLSRDTGNTIYF
TRBD1	.	TRBV7-9	TRBJ2-5	TGTGCCAGCAGCTTAAGGGGGCAGGAGACCCAGTACTTC	CASSLRGQETQYF
.	.	TRBV30	TRBJ1-1	TGTGCCTGGAGTCTGACTCTGAACACTGAAGCTTTCTTT	CAWSLTLNTEAFF
.	few	TRBV27	TRBJ2-1	TGTGCCAGCAGTTCGATACAGGGAACAAGGTACAATGAGCAGTTCTTC	CASSSIQGTRYNEQFF
.	.	TRBV9	TRBJ2-7	TGTGCCAGCAGCGTGGGAGGGGGACGCCAAATCTACGAGCAGTACTTC	CASSVGGGRQIYEQYF
.	.	TRBV29-1	TRBJ2-2	TGCAGCGGTCAGGGGCCCGGGGAGCTGTTTTTT	CSGQGPGELFF
TRBD2	.	TRBV2	TRBJ2-5	TGTGCCAGCAGTGAAAGCAGCGGGGGAATCGCTGAGACCCAGTACTTC	CASSESSGGIAETQYF
.	.	TRBV6-5	TRBJ2-7	TGTGCCAGCAGTTTGGGGGCCTCCTACGAGCAGTACTTC	CASSLGASYEQYF
.	.	TRBV28	TRBJ2-5	TGTGCCGTCCTAGGGGGGGCAGGAGAGACCCAGTACTTC	CAVLGGAGETQYF
.	few	TRBV7-9	TRBJ1-2	TGTGCCAGCAGCTTAGAAGCAAACTATGGCTACACCTTC	CASSLEANYGYTF
TRBD1	.	TRBV5-1	TRBJ1-2	TGCGCCAGCAGCGGCGATAAAGGGACAGGGGACTATGGCTACACCTTC	CASSGDKGTGDYGYTF
.	.	TRBV2	TRBJ1-4	TGTGCCAGCAGTGAAACCCCCCCAGTACCTAGAGGAAAACTGTTTTTT	CASSETPPVPRGKLFF
.	.	TRBV4-1	TRBJ1-3	TGCGCCAGCAGCCAAGATAGGGGCCCCATAAGCACCATATATTTT	CASSQDRGPISTIYF
TRBD2	.	TRBV3-1/TRBV3-2	TRBJ2-3	TGTGCCAGCAGCGACTCTAGCGGGGGCCCCACAGATACGCAGTATTTT	CASSDSSGGPTDTQYF
TRBD1	.	TRBV7-4	TRBJ1-1	TGTGCCAGCAGCGTTACCGGGACAGAAGACACTGAAGCTTTCTTT	CASSVTGTEDTEAFF
TRBD2	.	TRBV2	TRBJ2-2	TGTGCCAGCAGAGGACTAGCGGTGAACACCGGGGAGCTGTTTTTT	CASRGLAVNTGELFF
.	.	TRBV25-1	TRBJ2-1	TGTGCCAGCAGCCCGACAGGTTGGGTCAATGAGCAGTTCTTC	CASSPTGWVNEQFF
TRBD1	.	TRBV7-2	TRBJ1-4	TGTGCCAGCAGCCATGTTAGGGGGCCAGTAAAGGATTTT	CASSHVRGPVKDF
.	once	TRBV6-2/TRBV6-3	TRBJ1-2	TGTGCCAGCAGTTATATGGCAGCGACTCACTATGGCTACACCTTC	CASSYMAATHYGYTF
.	.	TRBV2	TRBJ1-2	TGTGCCAGCAGCTCCGACACCAGCTCTAACTATGGCTACACCTTC	CASSSDTSSNYGYTF